These T cell receptor beta chains were read from a single sample in a study of early T cells in non-severe SARS-CoV-2 infection. TCRdb reprocessed the 5' RACE reads via MiXCR and lists one record per CDR3 protein. The data contain 98,000 or so distinct CDR3 sequences, less than 15% of them singletons. The input for sequencing was whole blood, taken at baseline. All receptors derive from an adult who was a healthcare worker with PCR-confirmed SARS-CoV-2 infection or an uninfected control (not recorded which). Each CDR3 is given with its conserved first and last residue. The order of the fields is D gene, clone size, J gene, V gene, CDR3 protein, CDR3 DNA. D genes are given only for firm matches. A row's size may be missing; if present it is once, few, many or a size class.

d_call: TRBD1
clone_size: .
j_call: TRBJ1-1
v_call: TRBV28
cdr3_aa: CASFEQGVGTEAFF
cdr3_nt: TGTGCCAGCTTCGAACAGGGGGTAGGAACTGAAGCTTTCTTT

d_call: TRBD1
clone_size: few
j_call: TRBJ2-2
v_call: TRBV3-1
cdr3_aa: CASSQRDRAPTGELFF
cdr3_nt: TGTGCCAGCAGCCAACGGGACAGGGCTCCCACCGGGGAGCTGTTTTTT

d_call: .
clone_size: .
j_call: TRBJ2-1
v_call: TRBV7-9
cdr3_aa: CASSAEYNEQFF
cdr3_nt: TGTGCCAGCAGCGCAGAATACAATGAGCAGTTCTTC

d_call: .
clone_size: many
j_call: TRBJ2-3
v_call: TRBV2
cdr3_aa: CASRDVSDTQYF
cdr3_nt: TGTGCCAGCCGGGACGTTTCAGATACGCAGTATTTT

d_call: .
clone_size: many
j_call: TRBJ2-5
v_call: TRBV10-3
cdr3_aa: CAISESTTGGQETQYF
cdr3_nt: TGTGCCATCAGTGAGTCGACCACAGGAGGCCAAGAGACCCAGTACTTC

d_call: TRBD1
clone_size: many
j_call: TRBJ2-1
v_call: TRBV7-9
cdr3_aa: CASSARDRAYNEQFF
cdr3_nt: TGTGCCAGCAGCGCCCGGGACAGGGCCTACAATGAGCAGTTCTTC

d_call: TRBD1
clone_size: .
j_call: TRBJ2-7
v_call: TRBV7-6
cdr3_aa: CAGSLEDRGHEQYF
cdr3_nt: TGTGCCGGCAGCTTAGAGGACAGGGGGCACGAGCAGTACTTC

d_call: .
clone_size: .
j_call: TRBJ1-6
v_call: TRBV7-9
cdr3_aa: CASSLEGAYNSPLHF
cdr3_nt: TGTGCCAGCAGCTTAGAGGGAGCCTATAATTCACCCCTCCACTTT

d_call: TRBD1
clone_size: many
j_call: TRBJ2-7
v_call: TRBV7-2
cdr3_aa: CASSKQGGDEQYF
cdr3_nt: TGTGCCAGCAGCAAACAAGGGGGCGACGAGCAGTACTTC

d_call: .
clone_size: .
j_call: TRBJ1-1
v_call: TRBV6-5
cdr3_aa: CASSPITVNTEAFF
cdr3_nt: TGTGCCAGCAGTCCAATTACAGTGAACACTGAAGCTTTCTTT

d_call: .
clone_size: many
j_call: TRBJ2-1
v_call: TRBV2
cdr3_aa: CASSANNEQFF
cdr3_nt: TGTGCCAGCAGTGCAAACAATGAGCAGTTCTTC

d_call: .
clone_size: .
j_call: TRBJ2-2
v_call: TRBV6-5
cdr3_aa: CASKKQGRLAGELFF
cdr3_nt: TGTGCCAGCAAAAAACAGGGGAGGTTGGCCGGGGAGCTGTTTTTT

d_call: .
clone_size: .
j_call: TRBJ2-7
v_call: TRBV9
cdr3_aa: CASSVGQLGSYEQYF
cdr3_nt: TGTGCCAGCAGCGTAGGGCAGTTGGGGTCCTACGAGCAGTACTTC

d_call: .
clone_size: few
j_call: TRBJ1-1
v_call: TRBV5-1
cdr3_aa: CASLGLPGTEAFF
cdr3_nt: TGCGCCAGCTTAGGTCTGCCGGGGACTGAAGCTTTCTTT

d_call: .
clone_size: many
j_call: TRBJ2-3
v_call: TRBV12-3/TRBV12-4
cdr3_aa: CASSPQGIEDTQYF
cdr3_nt: TGTGCCAGCAGCCCACAGGGAATTGAGGATACGCAGTATTTT

d_call: .
clone_size: few
j_call: TRBJ2-1
v_call: TRBV20-1
cdr3_aa: CSARDPIPASYNEQFF
cdr3_nt: TGCAGTGCTAGAGATCCCATTCCGGCTTCCTACAATGAGCAGTTCTTC

d_call: .
clone_size: once
j_call: TRBJ2-7
v_call: TRBV27
cdr3_aa: CASSSGPLEQYF
cdr3_nt: TGTGCCAGCAGTTCAGGGCCCCTCGAGCAGTACTTC

d_call: .
clone_size: few
j_call: TRBJ2-6
v_call: TRBV6-1
cdr3_aa: CASQGPASPGANVLTF
cdr3_nt: TGTGCCAGCCAGGGACCGGCTAGTCCTGGGGCCAACGTCCTGACTTTC

d_call: .
clone_size: .
j_call: TRBJ1-1
v_call: TRBV27
cdr3_aa: CASSRKSGPEAFF
cdr3_nt: TGTGCCAGCAGCCGAAAGAGCGGGCCTGAAGCTTTCTTT

d_call: .
clone_size: few
j_call: TRBJ2-5
v_call: TRBV4-2
cdr3_aa: CASSQEDAQAREVLETQYF
cdr3_nt: TGTGCCAGCAGCCAAGAGGATGCGCAGGCTAGGGAGGTATTGGAGACCCAGTACTTC

d_call: .
clone_size: few
j_call: TRBJ2-2
v_call: TRBV11-2
cdr3_aa: CASRLQELRGAAGELFF
cdr3_nt: TGTGCCAGCAGGTTGCAGGAGTTGAGGGGTGCCGCCGGGGAGCTGTTTTTT

d_call: .
clone_size: .
j_call: TRBJ2-7
v_call: TRBV30
cdr3_aa: CAWSSRTALYEQYF
cdr3_nt: TGTGCCTGGAGTTCCCGGACAGCGCTTTACGAGCAGTACTTC

d_call: TRBD1
clone_size: few
j_call: TRBJ2-7
v_call: TRBV11-2
cdr3_aa: CASSSLRTGLTYEQYF
cdr3_nt: TGTGCCAGCAGCTCGCTGAGGACAGGGCTAACCTACGAGCAGTACTTC

d_call: TRBD1
clone_size: .
j_call: TRBJ1-2
v_call: TRBV12-3/TRBV12-4
cdr3_aa: CATRATRTGGYGYTF
cdr3_nt: TGTGCCACCCGGGCGACCCGGACAGGAGGCTATGGCTACACCTTC

d_call: .
clone_size: .
j_call: TRBJ1-1
v_call: TRBV12-3/TRBV12-4
cdr3_aa: CASTPQGPINTEAFF
cdr3_nt: TGTGCCAGCACCCCACAGGGACCAATAAACACTGAAGCTTTCTTT

d_call: TRBD1
clone_size: few
j_call: TRBJ1-6
v_call: TRBV6-2/TRBV6-3
cdr3_aa: CASRPTGGYNSPLHF
cdr3_nt: TGTGCCAGCAGACCCACAGGGGGTTATAATTCACCCCTCCACTTT

d_call: .
clone_size: few
j_call: TRBJ2-1
v_call: TRBV7-2
cdr3_aa: CANENRDRVEQFF
cdr3_nt: TGTGCCAACGAGAACAGGGATCGGGTTGAGCAGTTCTTC

d_call: TRBD1
clone_size: few
j_call: TRBJ2-3
v_call: TRBV5-6
cdr3_aa: CASSLYRGPTTDTQYF
cdr3_nt: TGTGCCAGCAGCCTGTACAGGGGCCCGACCACAGATACGCAGTATTTT

d_call: .
clone_size: many
j_call: TRBJ2-1
v_call: TRBV11-1
cdr3_aa: CASSDGRLDPSYNEQFF
cdr3_nt: TGTGCCAGCAGCGACGGTAGGTTAGATCCGAGCTACAATGAGCAGTTCTTC

d_call: .
clone_size: few
j_call: TRBJ2-7
v_call: TRBV5-1
cdr3_aa: CASSLGQGQEQYF
cdr3_nt: TGCGCCAGCAGCTTGGGTCAGGGTCAGGAGCAGTACTTC

d_call: .
clone_size: .
j_call: TRBJ1-6
v_call: TRBV2
cdr3_aa: CASLRASSYNSPLHF
cdr3_nt: TGTGCCAGTCTTCGAGCGAGCTCCTATAATTCACCCCTCCACTTT

d_call: .
clone_size: many
j_call: TRBJ2-7
v_call: TRBV27
cdr3_aa: CASSLQGSYEQYF
cdr3_nt: TGTGCCAGCAGCCTACAGGGTTCCTACGAGCAGTACTTC

d_call: .
clone_size: few
j_call: TRBJ2-5
v_call: TRBV4-2
cdr3_aa: CASSPSGEQETQYF
cdr3_nt: TGTGCCAGCAGCCCCTCCGGGGAGCAAGAGACCCAGTACTTC

d_call: .
clone_size: .
j_call: TRBJ2-1
v_call: TRBV7-2
cdr3_aa: CASSPGEPVGEQFF
cdr3_nt: TGTGCCAGCAGCCCCGGTGAACCAGTCGGTGAGCAGTTCTTC

d_call: TRBD1
clone_size: few
j_call: TRBJ1-1
v_call: TRBV10-3
cdr3_aa: CAIRGTGSTEAFF
cdr3_nt: TGTGCCATCAGGGGGACAGGCTCAACTGAAGCTTTCTTT

d_call: .
clone_size: .
j_call: TRBJ1-2
v_call: TRBV7-9
cdr3_aa: CASSSPGTGLKGGYTF
cdr3_nt: TGTGCCAGCAGTTCGCCCGGGACCGGGCTTAAAGGTGGCTACACCTTC

d_call: .
clone_size: many
j_call: TRBJ2-1
v_call: TRBV9
cdr3_aa: CASSYGTSSYNEQFF
cdr3_nt: TGTGCCAGCAGCTATGGGACCAGCTCCTACAATGAGCAGTTCTTC

d_call: TRBD2
clone_size: many
j_call: TRBJ2-7
v_call: TRBV6-5
cdr3_aa: CASSTGGRDEQYF
cdr3_nt: TGTGCCAGCAGTACGGGGGGTCGCGACGAGCAGTACTTC